The 18 T cell receptor beta chains below all came from one sample that was sequenced in a study of blood T cell repertoires in COVID-19. Only in-frame clones appear in the TCRdb table, and some are missing; sequencing was by immunoSEQ multiplex PCR. The data contain more than 200,000 clones, around nine tenths of them singletons. Material: PBMCs or T cells enriched from blood (not recorded which). The receptors come from a man between 25 and 39 years old who had recovered from COVID-19.

The genes are TRBV25-1 and TRBJ1-1; 7 bases align to TRBD1. The CDR3 spans 12 residues. Germline CDR1 reads MGHDK; CDR2 reads SYGVNS. After removal of 4 bases from V and 4 bases from J, the junction contained 0 bases not matched to a gene. The CDR3 nucleotides read TGTGCCAGCAGTGGGACAGGCACTGAAGCTTTCTTT. This codes for CASSGTGTEAFF.

V is TRBV5-1 and J is TRBJ1-1; D gene uncertain. Germline loops: CDR1 SGHRS, CDR2 YFSETQ. This CDR3 is 13 amino acids long. The V end was cut by 0 bases, the J end by 7 bases, with 10 bases between. Written as DNA, the CDR3 is TGCGCCAGCAGCTTGGACAGCATTGGTGAAGCTTTCTTT. This gives the protein CASSLDSIGEAFF.

There are a few counts of this clone. Other DNA variants within this sample encode the same CDR3. The chain joins TRBV18 to TRBJ1-2; the D gene is possibly TRBD1 (5 bases). V was trimmed by 2 bases and J by 0 bases, leaving 7 bases between them. The CDR3 runs to 14 residues. In germline, CDR1 is KGHSH, CDR2 LQKENI. The CDR3: CASSPDRANYGYTF. CDR3 DNA: TGTGCCAGCTCACCAGACAGAGCTAACTATGGCTACACCTTC.

The chain recombines TRBV5-4 with TRBJ1-6; maybe TRBD1 (5 bases). Trimming left V 3 bases short and J 7 bases short, with 11 bases between. Germline values: CDR1 SGHNT, CDR2 YYREEE (reference sequence). This CDR3 is 14 amino acids long. CDR3 in DNA: TGTGCCAGCAGCTCGGGACTGCAGAATTCACCCCTCCACTTT. Protein product: CASSSGLQNSPLHF.

The chain recombines TRBV5-5 with TRBJ1-1, with D unclear. The germline gives CDR1 SGHKS, CDR2 YYEKEE (reference sequence). CDR3 length: 14 amino acids. V lost 3 bases and J 6 bases, leaving 15 bases between the germline ends. The CDR3 spells CASSSTGSRAEAFF. In DNA, the CDR3 is TGTGCCAGCAGCTCCACGGGTAGTCGGGCTGAAGCTTTCTTT.

This clone has a single count. The J gene is TRBJ1-1, the V gene TRBV6-5; 10 nucleotides agree with TRBD1. The ends lost 6 bases at V and 6 bases at J; junction bases unmatched: 10. Germline CDR1 MNHEY, CDR2 SVGAGI. The CDR3 runs 15 residues. The CDR3 sequence: CASRTGGTTGAEAFF. As DNA, the CDR3 is TGTGCCAGCAGGACAGGGGGCACCACAGGGGCTGAAGCTTTCTTT.

V is TRBV18 and J is TRBJ1-4; 7 nucleotides align to TRBD1. Germline V gene lookup returns CDR1 KGHSH and CDR2 LQKENI. The CDR3 is 15 amino acids. V lost 6 bases to trimming and J lost 4 bases; unmatched junction nucleotides: 8. The CDR3 nucleotides are TGTGCCAGCTCTGCTGGACAGGCTGATAATGAAAAACTGTTTTTT. Translated, it gives CASSAGQADNEKLFF.

This chain uses TRBV19 with TRBJ2-1; 7 nucleotides match TRBD1. The CDR3 runs 15 residues. V shed 4 bases and J 2 bases; nucleotides not matched to a gene: 5. Germline CDR1 and CDR2: LNHDA and SQIVND (reference sequence). The chain's CDR3 is CASSNQGTAYNEQFF. CDR3 sequence (DNA): TGTGCCAGTAGTAACCAAGGGACAGCCTACAATGAGCAGTTCTTC.

The V gene is TRBV5-4, the J gene TRBJ1-1; D call uncertain. Trimming shortened V by 0 bases and J by 2 bases, and 8 bases separated the two germline ends. Germline V gene lookup returns CDR1 SGHNT and CDR2 YYREEE (reference sequence). This CDR3 has 14 amino acids. This chain's CDR3 is CASSLVTFNTEAFF. The DNA of the CDR3 is TGTGCCAGCAGCTTGGTTACATTCAACACTGAAGCTTTCTTT.

This rearrangement joins TRBV25-1 to TRBJ1-4; tentative D call: TRBD1 (5 bases). V shed 4 bases and J shed 5 bases, with 14 bases lying between them. The germline V gene encodes CDR1 MGHDK and CDR2 SYGVNS. The CDR3 length is 15 residues. The DNA of the CDR3 is TGTGCCAGCAGTGTAACAGGTCTGGGAAATGAAAAACTGTTTTTT. It codes for CASSVTGLGNEKLFF. Looking up the rest from reference TRBV25-1 and TRBJ1-4 gives the full variable domain: EADIYQTPRYLVIGTGKKITLECSQTMGHDKMYWYQQDPGMELHLIHYSYGVNSTEKGDLSSESTVSRIRTEHFPLTLESARPSHTSQYLCASSVTGLGNEKLFFGSGTQLSVL.

This clone was seen just once. The chain combines TRBV7-9 with TRBJ2-3; 7 bases agree with TRBD2. Germline-derived CDR1 and CDR2 are SEHNR and FQNEAQ (reference sequence). The V and J ends lost 1 base and 4 bases, in that order; junction bases with no gene match: 11. The CDR3 consists of 17 residues. The CDR3 region is CASSLGRTRVLPDTQYF. The CDR3 DNA reads as TGTGCCAGCAGCTTAGGGAGGACTAGAGTTCTGCCAGATACGCAGTATTTT. The variable domain in full, completed from reference TRBV7-9 and TRBJ2-3, reads DTGVSQNPRHKITKRGQNVTFRCDPISEHNRLYWYRQTLGQGPEFLTYFQNEAQLEKSRLLSDRFSAERPKGSFSTLEIQRTEQGDSAMYLCASSLGRTRVLPDTQYFGPGTRLTVL.

This clone was recorded only once. The chain carries TRBV24-1 and TRBJ1-1, with D possibly TRBD1 on 5 matching bases. The CDR3 covers 15 residues. V was pared by 4 bases and J by 3 bases, with 14 bases between. Germline V lookup: CDR1 KGHDR, CDR2 SFDVKD. The CDR3 coding sequence is TGTGCCACCAGTGACCCGCGGGGGGGTGACACTGAAGCTTTCTTT. Translating gives CATSDPRGGDTEAFF.

This clone showed up just a few times. This chain uses TRBV19 with TRBJ2-7, with 12 bases aligning to TRBD2. V shed 9 bases, J shed 7 bases, and the junction held 13 bases outside the gene matches. Germline assignment: CDR1 LNHDA and CDR2 SQIVND (reference sequence). The CDR3 is made up of 15 amino acids. CDR3 DNA: TGTGCCAGCTCCAGGACTAGCGGGAATTTTAGGGAGCAGTACTTC. Its protein is CASSRTSGNFREQYF.

V gene TRBV11-3 combines with J gene TRBJ2-3; possible D gene TRBD1, 7 bases. Germline V gene data show CDR1 as SGHNT and CDR2 as YENEEA. Trimming stripped 5 bases from V and 0 bases from J, with 12 bases between. The CDR3 runs to 15 residues. The CDR3 DNA reads as TGTGCCAGCAGCCCACAGGGGACTAGCACAGATACGCAGTATTTT. This codes for CASSPQGTSTDTQYF.

The V and J genes are TRBV6-1 and TRBJ1-2; weak D call: TRBD1 (6 bases). Trimming left V 0 bases short and J 8 bases short, with 13 bases between. Germline V gene sequence: CDR1 MNHNS, CDR2 SASEGT. This CDR3 is built from 14 residues. DNA of the CDR3: TGTGCCAGCAGTGAAGCCCCGACAGGTTACGGCTACACCTTC. Translation gives CASSEAPTGYGYTF.

J is TRBJ2-5 and V is TRBV7-2; D unclear. The CDR3 totals 13 residues. Germline lookup yields CDR1 SGHTA and CDR2 FQGNSA. The V gene lost 2 bases and the J gene lost 2 bases, with 6 bases spanning the gap. The CDR3 DNA is TGTGCCAGCAGCTTATCCCTACAAGAGACCCAGTACTTC. Encoded protein: CASSLSLQETQYF.

The CDR3 DNA reads TGTGCCATCGGGACTAGCGACAACACAGATACGCAGTATTTT. Amino acids: CAIGTSDNTDTQYF. The V gene is TRBV10-3, the J gene TRBJ2-3; 10 bases are shared with TRBD2. Germline V CDR1 and CDR2: ENHRY, SYGVKD. CDR3 size: 14 residues. The J segment lost 2 bases and the V segment lost 8 bases, leaving 4 bases of the junction unmatched.

The rearrangement joins TRBV11-2 to TRBJ2-7; 8 bases agree with TRBD1. Germline loops: CDR1 SGHAT, CDR2 FQNNGV. The CDR3 has 16 residues. Unmatched junction bases numbered 11, after V lost 5 bases and J lost 2 bases. The chain's CDR3 is CASSPGQGVTPYEQYF. The CDR3 region has the DNA TGTGCCAGCAGCCCTGGACAGGGAGTCACCCCCTACGAGCAGTACTTC.